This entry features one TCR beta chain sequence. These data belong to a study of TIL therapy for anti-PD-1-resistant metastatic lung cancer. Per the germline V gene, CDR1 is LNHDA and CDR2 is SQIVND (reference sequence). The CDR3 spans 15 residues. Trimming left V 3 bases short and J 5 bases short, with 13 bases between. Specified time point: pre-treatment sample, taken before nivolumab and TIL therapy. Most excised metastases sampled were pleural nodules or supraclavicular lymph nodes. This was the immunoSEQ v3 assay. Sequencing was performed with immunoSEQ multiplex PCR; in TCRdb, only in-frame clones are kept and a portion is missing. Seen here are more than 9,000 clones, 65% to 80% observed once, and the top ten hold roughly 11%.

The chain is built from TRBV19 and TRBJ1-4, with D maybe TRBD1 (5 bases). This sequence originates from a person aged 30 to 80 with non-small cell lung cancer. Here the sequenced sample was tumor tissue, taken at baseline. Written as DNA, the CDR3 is TGTGCCAGTAGTATTTCACAGGCGCTAAATGAAAAACTGTTTTTT. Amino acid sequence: CASSISQALNEKLFF.